One T cell receptor (beta chain) is described in this entry. Through a sample-barcoded 5' primer and a J-beta primer mix, a second PCR was run for about 6 to 11 cycles. TCRdb itself ran the 5' RACE reads through MiXCR, one entry per CDR3 protein. The sample has 1.4 million or so distinct CDR3 sequences; 35% to 45% are singletons. The sample originates from a study of blood T cells in healthy people across ages. Sequenced sample: blood. The origin of this receptor is a woman between 18 and 29 years old in good health.

In nucleotides, the CDR3 is TGTGCCAGCAGCCTTCCTTTGAGCTCCTACAATGAGCAGTACTTC. Translated, it gives CASSLPLSSYNEQYF. This rearrangement joins TRBV4-2 to TRBJ2-1; D is unresolved. The tail of the sequence fits TRBJ2-7 better, so the J call may be wrong. Per the germline V gene, CDR1 is LGHNA and CDR2 is YNFKEQ. This CDR3 spans 15 amino acids.